Presented here are 26 T cell receptor beta chains from one specimen sequenced in a study of T cell repertoires in cytomegalovirus infection. TCRdb called the reads again in MiXCR, with one record for every CDR3 protein. The data contain some 160,000 distinct CDR3 sequences, 17% of them seen just once; the ten biggest clones take up 18%. The sample comprised CD8+ T cells from PBMCs. Receptors were obtained from a human donor in good health (CMV status not recorded). Some clones in this sample may be carry-over from other donors' samples.

At least ten counts were recorded for this clonotype. The chain has TRBV7-8 and TRBJ2-6; D is ambiguous. Trimming left V 5 bases short and J 0 bases short, with 11 bases between. CDR1 is SGHVS and CDR2 is FQNEAQ in the germline V gene. This CDR3 region has 16 residues. CDR3 nucleotide sequence: TGTGCCAGCAGCCTCCTCGGCATCTCTGGGGCCAACGTCCTGACTTTC. Translated, it gives CASSLLGISGANVLTF.

The V call is TRBV6-1, the J call TRBJ2-7; D might be TRBD1 (5 bases). Trimming removed 6 bases from V and 3 bases from J, with 12 bases in between. Germline V gives CDR1 MNHNS, CDR2 SASEGT. The CDR3 has 13 residues. CDR3 coding DNA: TGTGCCAGCAGCCCGGACATTTTCTACGAGCAGTACTTC. Encoded protein: CASSPDIFYEQYF.

V and J are TRBV20-1 and TRBJ1-1, with D uncertain. The CDR3 extends over 11 amino acids. Between the trimmed V and J ends, which lost 0 bases and 2 bases, there was a span of 1 base. CDR1 is DFQATT and CDR2 is SNEGSKA in the germline V gene (reference sequence). The CDR3 loop is CSARDNTEAFF. The CDR3 coding sequence is TGCAGTGCTAGAGATAACACTGAAGCTTTCTTT.

The chain joins TRBV7-8 to TRBJ2-5; D unresolved. The germline V and J ends were trimmed by 2 bases and 5 bases, with 9 bases remaining between them. The CDR3 covers 13 residues. The germline CDR1 and CDR2 sequences are SGHVS and FQNEAQ. The CDR3 reads CASSLLTGETQYF. The CDR3 nucleotides are TGTGCCAGCAGCTTATTAACCGGGGAGACCCAGTACTTC.

In its sample, this clonotype was seen many times. The V gene is TRBV7-2, the J gene TRBJ2-7; unclear D gene. The V gene's germline CDR1 is SGHTA and CDR2 FQGNSA. V lost 5 bases and J 7 bases, leaving 12 bases between the germline ends. There are 12 residues in the CDR3. The CDR3 reads CASSRSAQEQYF. DNA for the CDR3: TGTGCCAGCAGCCGCTCGGCCCAAGAGCAGTACTTC.

This clonotype was detected a few times. V usage is TRBV20-1 and J usage is TRBJ1-5; unclear D gene. Germline V gene data show CDR1 as DFQATT and CDR2 as SNEGSKA (reference sequence). This CDR3 is built from 15 residues. With 1 base removed from V and 5 bases from J, the gap between germline ends came to 15 bases. DNA for the CDR3: TGCAGTGCTAGAGTGAGGGAGGGAAGGTATCAGCCCCAGCATTTT. It is translated as CSARVREGRYQPQHF.

This clonotype was observed a few times. The V gene is TRBV12-3 or TRBV12-4, the J gene TRBJ1-2; 8 bases match TRBD1. The J segment lost 8 bases and the V segment lost 5 bases, leaving 10 bases of the junction unmatched. The CDR3 sequence is 14 residues long. The CDR3 DNA sequence: TGTGCCAGCAGTCCCCGCCTGACAGGGGACGGCTACACCTTC. This gives the protein CASSPRLTGDGYTF.

In its sample, this clonotype was seen many times. This rearrangement joins TRBV5-6 to TRBJ2-2; D possibly corresponds to TRBD2 (6 bases). CDR3 size: 14 residues. From germline, CDR1 is SGHDT and CDR2 YYEEEE. V was cut by 6 bases and J by 4 bases, with 13 bases left in between. DNA for the CDR3: TGTGCCAGCAACCTTGGAGGGAGCACCGGGGAGCTGTTTTTT. Translated, it gives CASNLGGSTGELFF. The full variable domain, with the rest looked up from reference TRBV5-6 and TRBJ2-2, is DAGVTQSPTHLIKTRGQQVTLRCSPKSGHDTVSWYQQALGQGPQFIFQYYEEEERQRGNFPDRFSGHQFPNYSSELNVNALLLGDSALYLCASNLGGSTGELFFGEGSRLTVL.

This clonotype was picked up a small number of times. This rearrangement joins TRBV7-9 to TRBJ2-7; no clear D gene. V was shortened by 5 bases and J by 4 bases, with 15 bases between the two germline ends. This CDR3 region has 14 residues. Germline assignment: CDR1 SEHNR and CDR2 FQNEAQ (reference sequence). The CDR3 spells CASSPEGQTYEQYF. The CDR3 DNA is TGTGCCAGCAGCCCGGAAGGTCAGACTTACGAGCAGTACTTC.

V is TRBV7-9 and J is TRBJ1-4; 7 bases line up with TRBD1. J lost 3 bases, V lost 6 bases, and 10 bases had no gene match. Germline values: CDR1 SEHNR, CDR2 FQNEAQ (reference sequence). CDR3 length: 16 amino acids. CDR3 nucleotide sequence: TGTGCCAGCAGTGGGAGGGGGCAGGCAGCTAATGAAAAACTGTTTTTT. Protein product: CASSGRGQAANEKLFF.

The V gene is TRBV7-6, the J gene TRBJ2-1; 7 nucleotides match TRBD2. Germline V lookup: CDR1 SGHVS, CDR2 FNYEAQ. CDR3 size: 19 residues. Germline trimming cut 0 bases from V and 2 bases from J; bases unmatched to any gene: 13. Written as DNA, the CDR3 is TGTGCCAGCAGCTTAGCGCTCCCCGGGTGGGAGGGCCCCTACAATGAGCAGTTCTTC. This codes for CASSLALPGWEGPYNEQFF.

The gene calls are TRBV28 and TRBJ2-7; D is uncertain. V was shortened by 5 bases and J by 7 bases, with 12 bases between the two germline ends. From germline, CDR1 is MDHEN and CDR2 SYDVKM. The CDR3 consists of 12 residues. The CDR3 loop reads CASSMGMGEQYF. As DNA, the CDR3 is TGTGCCAGCAGTATGGGGATGGGAGAGCAGTACTTC.

The chain carries TRBV20-1 and TRBJ1-1, with D maybe TRBD1 (5 bases). This CDR3 comprises 13 residues. The germline V and J ends were trimmed by 3 bases and 0 bases, with 8 bases remaining between them. Germline V gives CDR1 DFQATT, CDR2 SNEGSKA (reference sequence). The CDR3 DNA is TGCAGTGCTAGGGGGCTGGTGAACACTGAAGCTTTCTTT. Protein sequence: CSARGLVNTEAFF.

The chain combines TRBV7-6 with TRBJ2-2; D not resolved. Germline CDR1 SGHVS, CDR2 FNYEAQ. The CDR3 contains 15 residues. V was pared by 5 bases and J by 5 bases, with 15 bases between. The CDR3 DNA sequence: TGTGCCAGCAGCCTACTACTGGGTCGAACCGGGGAGCTGTTTTTT. This codes for CASSLLLGRTGELFF.

In its sample, this clonotype was seen a few times. The V and J genes are TRBV7-9 and TRBJ2-1; D remains unclear. V lost 0 bases and J 8 bases, leaving 14 bases between the germline ends. Germline loops: CDR1 SEHNR, CDR2 FQNEAQ (reference sequence). This CDR3 contains 15 residues. The CDR3 protein is CASSLAGLTEYEQFF. For the CDR3, the DNA is TGTGCCAGCAGCTTAGCAGGTCTGACCGAGTATGAGCAGTTCTTC.

This sequence joins TRBV20-1 and TRBJ2-7; weak D call: TRBD2 (5 bases). V lost 1 base to trimming and J lost 2 bases, with 15 bases between them. The CDR3 loop spans 15 amino acids. Germline V CDR1 and CDR2: DFQATT, SNEGSKA (reference sequence). The CDR3 loop reads CSARGGALSTYEQYF. As DNA, the CDR3 is TGCAGTGCTAGAGGGGGAGCACTTTCTACCTACGAGCAGTACTTC.

This clonotype has only a few counts. The gene calls are TRBV7-2 and TRBJ2-7; TRBD2 agrees at 11 bases. The length of the CDR3 is 19 residues. The V segment lost 2 bases and the J segment 3 bases; nucleotides outside the gene matches: 15. Germline V lookup: CDR1 SGHTA, CDR2 FQGNSA. CDR3 residues: CASSLTSRLLAGVNYEQYF. The CDR3 coding sequence is TGTGCCAGCAGCTTAACCTCCCGTCTACTAGCGGGAGTCAACTACGAGCAGTACTTC.

This clonotype was counted a few times. The chain is built from TRBV6-1 and TRBJ2-5, with a weak D call TRBD2 (6 bases). Trimming stripped 3 bases from V and 5 bases from J, with 10 bases between. Germline CDR1 MNHNS, CDR2 SASEGT. This CDR3 has 13 amino acids. CDR3 residues: CASSETSLETQYF. The CDR3 DNA reads TGTGCCAGCAGTGAGACTAGTTTGGAGACCCAGTACTTC.

The table lists this clonotype with a few counts. The genes are TRBV7-2 and TRBJ2-7; possibly TRBD2 for D (5 bases). Trimming took 3 bases from V and 5 from J, leaving 14 bases between them. The CDR3 is 14 residues long. From germline, CDR1 is SGHTA and CDR2 FQGNSA. The CDR3 bases are TGTGCCAGCAGCTTGGGGATGAGCGGAGACGAGCAGTACTTC. It is translated as CASSLGMSGDEQYF.

This chain uses TRBV6-4 with TRBJ2-1, with 9 bases aligning to TRBD2. Germline V lookup: CDR1 MRHNA, CDR2 SNTAGT. CDR3 length equals 18 residues. V dropped 1 base and J dropped 2; count of bases not matched to a gene: 9. As DNA, the CDR3 is TGTGCCAGCAGTGACTGGAGAAGGCGGGAGGGCCCCTACAATGAGCAGTTCTTC. This codes for CASSDWRRREGPYNEQFF.

The chain carries TRBV6-2 or TRBV6-3 and TRBJ1-1; the D is unclear. The germline gives CDR1 MNHEY, CDR2 SVGEGT. The CDR3 spans 14 residues. Trimming removed 5 bases from V and 4 bases from J, with 14 bases in between. CDR3 amino acids: CASSLGLAATEAFF. The CDR3 DNA reads TGTGCCAGCAGTCTGGGTTTAGCGGCCACTGAAGCTTTCTTT.

This clonotype has at least ten counts. The chain has TRBV4-1 and TRBJ1-1; 8 positions agree with TRBD1. Per the germline V gene, CDR1 is MGHRA and CDR2 is YSYEKL. The CDR3 extends over 15 amino acids. V trimming: 0 bases; J trimming: 1 base; junction bases outside the gene matches: 1. CDR3 nucleotide sequence: TGCGCCAGCAGCCAAGAAGACAGGGGGAACACTGAAGCTTTCTTT. Translation: CASSQEDRGNTEAFF.

The chain uses TRBV19 and TRBJ1-2; 8 positions agree with TRBD1. V was clipped by 3 bases and J by 0 bases; unmatched bases: 9. Looked up from germline, CDR1 is LNHDA and CDR2 is SQIVND (reference sequence). The CDR3 extends over 17 amino acids. The chain's CDR3 is CASSIRGTGDPNYGYTF. The CDR3 DNA is TGTGCCAGTAGTATCCGAGGGACAGGTGATCCTAACTATGGCTACACCTTC.

This clonotype has a count of ten or more. The rearrangement links TRBV24-1 to TRBJ2-2, with D hard to call. Trimming cost V 1 base and J 3 bases, with 5 bases left between them. Germline V gene sequence: CDR1 KGHDR, CDR2 SFDVKD. The CDR3 extends over 14 amino acids. This chain's CDR3 is CATSDLADTGELFF. The CDR3, as DNA: TGTGCCACCAGTGATTTAGCTGACACCGGGGAGCTGTTTTTT.

This clonotype was counted a few times. This chain links TRBV7-6 with TRBJ2-2, with TRBD1 matching 8 bases. After removal of 1 base from V and 1 base from J, the junction contained 2 bases not matched to a gene. The CDR3 extends over 16 amino acids. Germline loops: CDR1 SGHVS, CDR2 FNYEAQ. This CDR3 is CASSLEGTGNTGELFF. In DNA form, the CDR3 reads TGTGCCAGCAGCTTAGAGGGGACAGGGAACACCGGGGAGCTGTTTTTT.

The V gene is TRBV7-6, the J gene TRBJ1-2, with D maybe TRBD1 (6 bases). Deletions cut 1 base from V and 4 bases from J, with 19 bases between. The CDR3 covers 17 residues. Germline lookup yields CDR1 SGHVS and CDR2 FNYEAQ. The CDR3 bases are TGTGCCAGCAGCTTAGGCTCGGGGGCTTCTCCGGTCTATGGCTACACCTTC. Amino acids: CASSLGSGASPVYGYTF. The full variable domain, rest sourced from reference TRBV7-6 and TRBJ1-2, is GAGVSQSPRYKVTKRGQDVALRCDPISGHVSLYWYRQALGQGPEFLTYFNYEAQQDKSGLPNDRFSAERPEGSISTLTIQRTEQRDSAMYRCASSLGSGASPVYGYTFGSGTRLTVV.